One TCR beta chain is described in this entry. This sample was included in a study of T cell repertoires in ileal Crohn's disease. About the research overall: M6 samples are neoterminal ileum biopsies from postoperative colonoscopy.

The time point: neoterminal ileum biopsy at postoperative endoscopy, about 6 months after surgery. Profiled with immunoSEQ multiplex PCR; TCRdb holds only in-frame clones, not every one. The sample lists 5,000 or so clones, 78% seen once, with less than 35% in the top ten. This CDR3 comprises 15 residues. Germline assignment: CDR1 LNHDA and CDR2 SQIVND (reference sequence). V lost 3 bases to trimming and J lost 5 bases; unmatched junction nucleotides: 6. What was sequenced was ileal tissue. This clonotype was obtained from an adult with Crohn's disease. This chain joins TRBV19 and TRBJ1-1; 10 positions agree with TRBD1. The CDR3 sequence is CASSILGQGLTEAFF. DNA for the CDR3: TGTGCCAGTAGTATTTTGGGACAGGGGTTGACTGAAGCTTTCTTT.